The TCR beta chain described here comes from a study of cytomegalovirus exposure and HLA in healthy donors. Whereas donors were nominally healthy upon sampling, unrecorded immune exposures were probable. PCR was performed using 60 Vbeta and 13 Jbeta primers. Profiled with immunoSEQ multiplex PCR; TCRdb holds only in-frame clones, not every one. The data show about 120,000 clones, 65% to 80% seen once. Germline V gene lookup returns CDR1 SGHAT and CDR2 FQDESV (reference sequence). V lost 5 bases to trimming and J lost 6 bases; unmatched junction nucleotides: 12. CDR3 length: 15 amino acids. This clonotype was obtained from a middle-aged man in good health and CMV-seropositive. The chain couples TRBV11-1 to TRBJ2-5; 7 bases align to TRBD1. Sequencing input: PBMCs. CDR3 nucleotide sequence: TGTGCCAGCAGCCTCGGGACAGCTCGGTCCCAGACCCAGTACTTC. Translating it yields CASSLGTARSQTQYF.